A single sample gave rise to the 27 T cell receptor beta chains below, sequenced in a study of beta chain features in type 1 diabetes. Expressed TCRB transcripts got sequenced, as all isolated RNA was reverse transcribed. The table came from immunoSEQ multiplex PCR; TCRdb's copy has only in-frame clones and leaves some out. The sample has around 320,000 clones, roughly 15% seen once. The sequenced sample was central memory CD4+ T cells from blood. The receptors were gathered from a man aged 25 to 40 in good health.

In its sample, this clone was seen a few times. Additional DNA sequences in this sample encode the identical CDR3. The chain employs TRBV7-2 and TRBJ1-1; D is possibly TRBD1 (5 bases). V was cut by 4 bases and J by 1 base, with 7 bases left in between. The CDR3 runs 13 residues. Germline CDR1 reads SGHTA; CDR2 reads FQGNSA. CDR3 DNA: TGTGCCAGCAGCTCAGACAGGAACACTGAAGCTTTCTTT. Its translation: CASSSDRNTEAFF.

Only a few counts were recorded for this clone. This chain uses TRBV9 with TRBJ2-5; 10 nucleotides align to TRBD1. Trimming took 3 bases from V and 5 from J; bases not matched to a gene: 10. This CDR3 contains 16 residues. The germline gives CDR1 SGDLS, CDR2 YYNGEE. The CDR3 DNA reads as TGTGCCAGCAGCGCGACAGGGGGCCAGGGTGGGGAGACCCAGTACTTC. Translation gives CASSATGGQGGETQYF.

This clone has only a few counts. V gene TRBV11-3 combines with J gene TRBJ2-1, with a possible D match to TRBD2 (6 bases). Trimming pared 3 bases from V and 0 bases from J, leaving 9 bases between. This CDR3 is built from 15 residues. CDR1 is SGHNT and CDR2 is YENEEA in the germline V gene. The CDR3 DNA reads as TGTGCCAGCAGCTTTTTGGGGGGCTCCTACAATGAGCAGTTCTTC. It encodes CASSFLGGSYNEQFF.

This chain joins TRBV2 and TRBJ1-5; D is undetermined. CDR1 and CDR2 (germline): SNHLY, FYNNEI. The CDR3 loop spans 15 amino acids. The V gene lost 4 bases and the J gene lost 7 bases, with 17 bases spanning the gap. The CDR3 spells CASSGLGGSWQPQHF. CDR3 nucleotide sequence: TGTGCCAGCAGTGGATTGGGAGGCTCTTGGCAGCCCCAGCATTTT. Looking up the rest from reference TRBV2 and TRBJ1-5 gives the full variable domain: EPEVTQTPSHQVTQMGQEVILRCVPISNHLYFYWYRQILGQKVEFLVSFYNNEISEKSEIFDDQFSVERPDGSNFTLKIRSTKLEDSAMYFCASSGLGGSWQPQHFGDGTRLSIL.

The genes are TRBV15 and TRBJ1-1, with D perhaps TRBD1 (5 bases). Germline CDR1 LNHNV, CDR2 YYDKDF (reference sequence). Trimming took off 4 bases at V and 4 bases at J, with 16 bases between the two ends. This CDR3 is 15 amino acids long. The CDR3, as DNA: TGTGCCACCAGCACTGACAGCCACCGGATCACTGAAGCTTTCTTT. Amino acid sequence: CATSTDSHRITEAFF.

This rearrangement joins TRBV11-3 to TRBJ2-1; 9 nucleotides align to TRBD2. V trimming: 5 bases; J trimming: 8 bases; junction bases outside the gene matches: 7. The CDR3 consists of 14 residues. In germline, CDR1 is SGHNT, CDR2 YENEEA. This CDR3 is CASSAGLARDEQFF. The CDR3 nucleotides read TGTGCCAGCAGCGCTGGACTAGCGAGGGATGAGCAGTTCTTC.

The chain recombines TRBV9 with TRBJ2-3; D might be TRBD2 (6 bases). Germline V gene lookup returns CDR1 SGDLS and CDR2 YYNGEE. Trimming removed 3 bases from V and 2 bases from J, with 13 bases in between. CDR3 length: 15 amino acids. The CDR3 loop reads CASSGEGRDTDTQYF. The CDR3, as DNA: TGTGCCAGCAGCGGGGAAGGGCGGGACACAGATACGCAGTATTTT.

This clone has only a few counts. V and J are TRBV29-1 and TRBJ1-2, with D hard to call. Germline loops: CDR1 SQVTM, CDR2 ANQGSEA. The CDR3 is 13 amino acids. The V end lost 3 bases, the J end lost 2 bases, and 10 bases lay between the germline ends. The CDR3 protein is CSVDKGTNYGYTF. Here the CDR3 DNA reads TGCAGCGTTGATAAGGGAACCAACTATGGCTACACCTTC.

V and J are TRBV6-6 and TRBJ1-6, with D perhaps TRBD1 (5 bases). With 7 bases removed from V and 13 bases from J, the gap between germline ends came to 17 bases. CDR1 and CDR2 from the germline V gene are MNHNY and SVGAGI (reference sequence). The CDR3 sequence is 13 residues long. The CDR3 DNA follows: TGTGCCAGCAAGGGTCAGCCAGGGTTCCCCCTCCACTTT. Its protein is CASKGQPGFPLHF.

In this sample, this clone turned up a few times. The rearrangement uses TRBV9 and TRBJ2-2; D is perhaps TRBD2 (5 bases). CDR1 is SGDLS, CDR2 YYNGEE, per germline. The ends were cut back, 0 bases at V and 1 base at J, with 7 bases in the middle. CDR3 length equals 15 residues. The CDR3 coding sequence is TGTGCCAGCAGCGTAGACGCGGGGAACACCGGGGAGCTGTTTTTT. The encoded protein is CASSVDAGNTGELFF.

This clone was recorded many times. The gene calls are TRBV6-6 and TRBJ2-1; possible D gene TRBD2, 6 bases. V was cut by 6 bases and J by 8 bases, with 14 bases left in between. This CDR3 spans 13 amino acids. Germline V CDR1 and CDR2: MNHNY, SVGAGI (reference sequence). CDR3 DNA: TGTGCCAGCAGCCCCCCCGGGGACTATGAGCAGTTCTTC. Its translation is CASSPPGDYEQFF.

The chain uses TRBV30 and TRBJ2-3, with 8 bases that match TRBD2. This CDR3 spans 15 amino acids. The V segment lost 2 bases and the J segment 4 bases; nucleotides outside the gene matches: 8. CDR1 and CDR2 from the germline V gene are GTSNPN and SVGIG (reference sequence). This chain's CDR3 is CAWSSAGDQADTQYF. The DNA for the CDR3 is TGTGCCTGGAGTTCAGCGGGAGATCAAGCAGATACGCAGTATTTT.

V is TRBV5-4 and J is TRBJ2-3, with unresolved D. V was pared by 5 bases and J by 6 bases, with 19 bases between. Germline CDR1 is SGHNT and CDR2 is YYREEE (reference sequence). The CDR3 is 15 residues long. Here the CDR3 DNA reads TGTGCCAGCAGTCACGCGACACAGAGTGGGGATACGCAGTATTTT. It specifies CASSHATQSGDTQYF.

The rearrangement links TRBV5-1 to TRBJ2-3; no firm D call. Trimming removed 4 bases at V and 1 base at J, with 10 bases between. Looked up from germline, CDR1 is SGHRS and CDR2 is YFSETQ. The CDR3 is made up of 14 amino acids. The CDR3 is CASSRTQGTDTQYF. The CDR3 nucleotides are TGCGCCAGCAGCAGGACCCAGGGCACAGATACGCAGTATTTT. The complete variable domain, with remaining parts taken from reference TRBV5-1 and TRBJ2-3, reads KAGVTQTPRYLIKTRGQQVTLSCSPISGHRSVSWYQQTPGQGLQFLFEYFSETQRNKGNFPGRFSGRQFSNSRSEMNVSTLELGDSALYLCASSRTQGTDTQYFGPGTRLTVL.

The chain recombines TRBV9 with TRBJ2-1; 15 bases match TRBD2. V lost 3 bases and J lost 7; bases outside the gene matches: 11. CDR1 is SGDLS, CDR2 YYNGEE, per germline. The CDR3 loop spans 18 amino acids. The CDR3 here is CASSAERGLAGGLNEQFF. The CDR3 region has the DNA TGTGCCAGCAGCGCGGAAAGGGGACTAGCGGGAGGTCTAAATGAGCAGTTCTTC.

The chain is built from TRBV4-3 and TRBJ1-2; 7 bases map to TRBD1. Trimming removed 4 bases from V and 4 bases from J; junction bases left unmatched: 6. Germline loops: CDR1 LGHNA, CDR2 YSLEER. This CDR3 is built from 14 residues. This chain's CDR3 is CASSPMGTVYGYTF. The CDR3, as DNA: TGCGCCAGCAGCCCCATGGGGACAGTCTATGGCTACACCTTC.

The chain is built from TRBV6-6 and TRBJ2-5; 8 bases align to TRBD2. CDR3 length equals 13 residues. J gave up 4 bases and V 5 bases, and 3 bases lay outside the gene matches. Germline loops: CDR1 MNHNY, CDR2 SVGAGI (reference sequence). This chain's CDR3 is CASSVSGGETQYF. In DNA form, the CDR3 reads TGTGCCAGCAGTGTGAGCGGGGGAGAGACCCAGTACTTC.

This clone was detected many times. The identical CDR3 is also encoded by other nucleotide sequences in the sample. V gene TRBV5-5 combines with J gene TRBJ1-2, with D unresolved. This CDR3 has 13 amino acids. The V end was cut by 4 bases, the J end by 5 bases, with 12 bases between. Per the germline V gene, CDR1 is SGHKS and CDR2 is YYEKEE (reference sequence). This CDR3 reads CASSAPDLYGYTF. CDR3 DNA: TGTGCCAGCAGCGCCCCGGACCTTTATGGCTACACCTTC.

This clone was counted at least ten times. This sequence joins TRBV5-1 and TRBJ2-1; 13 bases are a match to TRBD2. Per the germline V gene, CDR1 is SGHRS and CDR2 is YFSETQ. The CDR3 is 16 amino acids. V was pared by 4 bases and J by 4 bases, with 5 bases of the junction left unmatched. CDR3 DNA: TGCGCCAGCAGCGGGCGGACTAGCGGGGGATACAATGAGCAGTTCTTC. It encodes CASSGRTSGGYNEQFF.

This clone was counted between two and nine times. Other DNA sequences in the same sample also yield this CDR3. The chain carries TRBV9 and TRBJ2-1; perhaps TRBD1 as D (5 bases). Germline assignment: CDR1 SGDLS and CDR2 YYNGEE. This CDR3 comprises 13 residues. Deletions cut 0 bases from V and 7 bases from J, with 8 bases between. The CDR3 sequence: CASSVEGRNEQFF. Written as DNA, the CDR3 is TGTGCCAGCAGCGTAGAGGGGCGGAATGAGCAGTTCTTC.

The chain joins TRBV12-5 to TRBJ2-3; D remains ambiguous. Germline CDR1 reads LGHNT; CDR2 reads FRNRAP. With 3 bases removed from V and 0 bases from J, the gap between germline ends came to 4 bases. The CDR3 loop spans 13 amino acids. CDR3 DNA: TGTGCTAGTGGTTTTGGCAGCACAGATACGCAGTATTTT. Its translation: CASGFGSTDTQYF.

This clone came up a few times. CDR3 coding DNA: TGTGCCAGCAGCGCGGACAGTGCGTCCTACAATGAGCAGTTCTTC. It translates to CASSADSASYNEQFF. The chain couples TRBV7-2 to TRBJ2-1, with a possible D match to TRBD1 (6 bases). CDR1 SGHTA and CDR2 FQGNSA come from the germline V gene. This CDR3 region has 15 residues. V lost 5 bases and J 1 base, leaving 12 bases between the germline ends.

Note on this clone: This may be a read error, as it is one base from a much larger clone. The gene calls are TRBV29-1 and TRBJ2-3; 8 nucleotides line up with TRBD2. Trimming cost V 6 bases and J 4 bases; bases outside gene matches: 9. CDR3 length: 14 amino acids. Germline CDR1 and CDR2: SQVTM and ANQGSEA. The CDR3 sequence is CSVGTSHTPDTQYF. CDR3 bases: TGCAGCGTCGGGACTAGTCATACCCCAGATACGCAGTATTTT.

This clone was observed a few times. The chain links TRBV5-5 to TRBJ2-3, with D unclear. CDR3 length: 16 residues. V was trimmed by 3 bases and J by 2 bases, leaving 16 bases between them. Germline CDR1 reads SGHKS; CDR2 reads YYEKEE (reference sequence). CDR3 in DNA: TGTGCCAGCAGCTACCATGACGGGTTATACACAGATACGCAGTATTTT. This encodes CASSYHDGLYTDTQYF.

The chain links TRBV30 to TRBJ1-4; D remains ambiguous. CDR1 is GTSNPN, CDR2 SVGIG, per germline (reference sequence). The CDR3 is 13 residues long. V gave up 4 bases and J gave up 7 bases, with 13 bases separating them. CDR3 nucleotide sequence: TGTGCCTGGAACTCATCCCCGGGTGAAAAACTGTTTTTT. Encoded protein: CAWNSSPGEKLFF.

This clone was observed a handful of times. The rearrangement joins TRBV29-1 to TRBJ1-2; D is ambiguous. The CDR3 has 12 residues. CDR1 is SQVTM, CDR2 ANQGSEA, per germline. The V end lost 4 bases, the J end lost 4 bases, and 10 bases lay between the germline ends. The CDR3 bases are TGCAGCGTTGGAGTCAGATCCTATGGCTACACCTTC. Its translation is CSVGVRSYGYTF.

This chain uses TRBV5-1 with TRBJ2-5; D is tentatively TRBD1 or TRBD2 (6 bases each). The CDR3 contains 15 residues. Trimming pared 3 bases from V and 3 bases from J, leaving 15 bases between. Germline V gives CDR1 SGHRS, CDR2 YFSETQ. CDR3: CASSSPLGGKETQYF. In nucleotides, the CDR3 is TGCGCCAGCAGCTCGCCTTTAGGGGGGAAAGAGACCCAGTACTTC.